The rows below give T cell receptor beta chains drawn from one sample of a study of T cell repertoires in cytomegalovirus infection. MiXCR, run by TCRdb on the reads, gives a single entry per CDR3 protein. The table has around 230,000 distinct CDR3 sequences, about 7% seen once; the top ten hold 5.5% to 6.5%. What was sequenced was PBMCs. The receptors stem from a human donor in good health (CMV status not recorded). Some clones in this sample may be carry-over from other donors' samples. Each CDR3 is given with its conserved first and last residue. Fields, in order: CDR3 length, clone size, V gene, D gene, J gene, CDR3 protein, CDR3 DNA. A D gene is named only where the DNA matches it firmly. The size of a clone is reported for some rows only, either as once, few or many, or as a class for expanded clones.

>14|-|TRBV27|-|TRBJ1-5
CASRPWGVNQPQHF
TGTGCCAGCAGGCCGTGGGGGGTGAATCAGCCCCAGCATTTT
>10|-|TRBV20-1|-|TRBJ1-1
CSAREVEAFF
TGCAGTGCTAGAGAGGTTGAAGCTTTCTTT
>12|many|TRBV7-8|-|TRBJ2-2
CASSFVTGELFF
TGTGCCAGCAGCTTCGTCACCGGGGAGCTGTTTTTT
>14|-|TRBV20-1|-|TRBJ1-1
CSARVGGGNTEAFF
TGCAGTGCTAGGGTTGGGGGCGGGAACACTGAAGCTTTCTTT
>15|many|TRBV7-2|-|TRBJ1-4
CASSPSGAGNEKLFF
TGTGCCAGCAGCCCCAGCGGGGCAGGGAATGAAAAACTGTTTTTT
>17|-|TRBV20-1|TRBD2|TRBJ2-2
CSARHLTSGVNTGELFF
TGCAGTGCTAGACACCTTACTAGCGGGGTGAACACCGGGGAGCTGTTTTTT
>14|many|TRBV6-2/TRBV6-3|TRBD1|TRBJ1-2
CASSQDRASYGYTF
TGTGCCAGCAGTCAGGACAGGGCATCCTATGGCTACACCTTC
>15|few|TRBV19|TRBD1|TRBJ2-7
CASSKRTGQAYEQYF
TGTGCCAGTAGTAAAAGGACAGGGCAGGCCTACGAGCAGTACTTC
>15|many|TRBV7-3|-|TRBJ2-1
CASSSAGGGNNEQFF
TGTGCCAGCAGCTCTGCCGGGGGAGGAAACAATGAGCAGTTCTTC
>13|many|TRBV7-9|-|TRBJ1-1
CASSEGEWTEAFF
TGTGCCAGCAGCGAGGGGGAGTGGACTGAAGCTTTCTTT
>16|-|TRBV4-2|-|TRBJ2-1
CASSPSRWGSLDEQFF
TGTGCCAGCAGCCCCTCCCGGTGGGGATCCTTGGATGAGCAGTTCTTC
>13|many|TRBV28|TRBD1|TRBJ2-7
CASTPGQGHEQYF
TGTGCCAGCACGCCGGGACAGGGCCACGAGCAGTACTTC
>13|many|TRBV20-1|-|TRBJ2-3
CSARDVRSDTQYF
TGCAGTGCTCGGGATGTCCGCTCAGATACGCAGTATTTT
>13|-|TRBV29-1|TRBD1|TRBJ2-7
CSVTDRVTYEQYF
TGCAGCGTTACGGACAGGGTCACCTACGAGCAGTACTTC
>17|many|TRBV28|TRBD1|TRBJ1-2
CASSLGQGTGVDYGYTF
TGTGCCAGCAGTTTAGGACAGGGGACAGGTGTGGACTATGGCTACACCTTC
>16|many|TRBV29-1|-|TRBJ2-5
CSVYPEKTAYQETQYF
TGCAGCGTCTACCCTGAAAAGACGGCCTACCAAGAGACCCAGTACTTC
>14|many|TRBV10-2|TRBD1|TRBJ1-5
CASSLRQGSQPQHF
TGCGCCAGCAGTTTACGACAGGGGTCTCAGCCCCAGCATTTT
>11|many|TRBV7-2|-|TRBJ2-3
CASKFTDTQYF
TGTGCCAGCAAATTCACAGATACGCAGTATTTT
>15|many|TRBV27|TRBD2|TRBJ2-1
CASSLYSGGAPEQFF
TGTGCCAGCAGTCTGTATAGCGGGGGGGCCCCTGAGCAGTTCTTC
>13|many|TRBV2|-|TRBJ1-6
CASSDLYNSPLHF
TGTGCCAGCAGTGACCTCTATAATTCACCCCTCCACTTT
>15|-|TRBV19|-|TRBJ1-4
CASTDGLATNEKLFF
TGTGCCAGTACGGACGGACTTGCAACTAATGAAAAACTGTTTTTT
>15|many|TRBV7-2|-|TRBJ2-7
CASSQGASNPYEQYF
TGTGCCAGCAGTCAAGGGGCTAGTAACCCCTACGAGCAGTACTTC
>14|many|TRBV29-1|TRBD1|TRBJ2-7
CSAERGLGYTEQYF
TGCAGCGCGGAAAGGGGGCTGGGGTACACCGAGCAGTACTTC
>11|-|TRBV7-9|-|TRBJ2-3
CASSLPPTQYF
TGTGCCAGCAGCTTGCCTCCTACGCAGTATTTT
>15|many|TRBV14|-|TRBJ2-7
CASSHLTADLYEQYF
TGTGCCAGCAGCCACCTCACAGCGGATCTCTACGAGCAGTACTTC